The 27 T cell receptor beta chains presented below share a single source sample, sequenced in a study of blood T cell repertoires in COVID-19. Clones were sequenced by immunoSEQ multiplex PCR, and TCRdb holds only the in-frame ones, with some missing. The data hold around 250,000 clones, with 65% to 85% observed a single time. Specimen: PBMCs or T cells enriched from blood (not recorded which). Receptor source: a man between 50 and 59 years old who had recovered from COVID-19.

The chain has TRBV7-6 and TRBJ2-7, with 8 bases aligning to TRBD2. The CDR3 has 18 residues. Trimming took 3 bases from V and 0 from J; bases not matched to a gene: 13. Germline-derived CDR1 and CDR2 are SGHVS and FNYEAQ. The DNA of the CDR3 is TGTGCCAGCAGCTTTAGTCTGGCTAGCGGGCAAATCTCCTACGAGCAGTACTTC. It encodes CASSFSLASGQISYEQYF.

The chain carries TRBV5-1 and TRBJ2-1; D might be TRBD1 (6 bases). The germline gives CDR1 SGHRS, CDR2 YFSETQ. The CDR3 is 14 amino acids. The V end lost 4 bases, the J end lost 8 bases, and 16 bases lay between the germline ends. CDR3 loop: CASSPPSGAYEQFF. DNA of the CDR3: TGCGCCAGCAGCCCGCCATCAGGGGCGTATGAGCAGTTCTTC. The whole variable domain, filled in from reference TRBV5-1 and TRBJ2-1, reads KAGVTQTPRYLIKTRGQQVTLSCSPISGHRSVSWYQQTPGQGLQFLFEYFSETQRNKGNFPGRFSGRQFSNSRSEMNVSTLELGDSALYLCASSPPSGAYEQFFGPGTRLTVL.

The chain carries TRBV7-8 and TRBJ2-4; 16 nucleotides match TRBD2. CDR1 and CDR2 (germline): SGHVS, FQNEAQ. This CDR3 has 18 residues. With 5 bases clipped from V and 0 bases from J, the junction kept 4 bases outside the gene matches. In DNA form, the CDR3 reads TGTGCCAGCAGCCCGGGACTAGCGGGGGGGATAGCCAAAAACATTCAGTACTTC. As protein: CASSPGLAGGIAKNIQYF.

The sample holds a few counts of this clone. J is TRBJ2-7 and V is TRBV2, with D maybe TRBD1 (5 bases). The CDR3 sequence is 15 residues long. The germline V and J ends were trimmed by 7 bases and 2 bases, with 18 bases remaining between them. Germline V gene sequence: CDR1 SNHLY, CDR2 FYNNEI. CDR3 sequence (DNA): TGTGCCAGCATCCTAGATCCGACAGTAACCTACGAGCAGTACTTC. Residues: CASILDPTVTYEQYF.

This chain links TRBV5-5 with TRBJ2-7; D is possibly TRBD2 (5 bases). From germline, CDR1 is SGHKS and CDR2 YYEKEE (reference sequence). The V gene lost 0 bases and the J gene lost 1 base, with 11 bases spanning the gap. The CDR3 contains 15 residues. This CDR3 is CASSLEDLASYEQYF. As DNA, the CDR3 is TGTGCCAGCAGCTTGGAGGACCTAGCATCCTACGAGCAGTACTTC.

CDR3 sequence reads: CASSFGQGEPQHF. The CDR3 nucleotides are TGTGCCAGTAGTTTCGGACAGGGAGAGCCCCAGCATTTT. This chain connects TRBV19 to TRBJ1-5; TRBD1 matches at 8 bases. This CDR3 comprises 13 residues. CDR1 and CDR2 from the germline V gene are LNHDA and SQIVND (reference sequence). With V trimmed by 5 bases and J by 8 bases, 5 bases remained unmatched.

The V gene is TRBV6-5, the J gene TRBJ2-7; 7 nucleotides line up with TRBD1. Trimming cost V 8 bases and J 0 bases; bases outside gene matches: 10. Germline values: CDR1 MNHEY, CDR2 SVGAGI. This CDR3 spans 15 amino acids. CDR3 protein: CASFPSRDSSYEQYF. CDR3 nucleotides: TGTGCCAGCTTCCCTTCACGGGACAGCTCCTACGAGCAGTACTTC.

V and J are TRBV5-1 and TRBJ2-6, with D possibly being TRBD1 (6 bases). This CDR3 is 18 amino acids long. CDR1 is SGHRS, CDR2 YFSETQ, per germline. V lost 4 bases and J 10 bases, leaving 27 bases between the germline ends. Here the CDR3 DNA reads TGCGCCAGCAGCCACGGGGAGATCTTCAGGACAGCCGCGAACGTCCTGACTTTC. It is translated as CASSHGEIFRTAANVLTF.

CDR3 bases: TGTGCCAGCAGCCAAGGTCGGGGGATGAACACTGAAGCTTTCTTT. This gives the protein CASSQGRGMNTEAFF. The V call is TRBV3-1 (or the pseudogene TRBV3-2), the J call TRBJ1-1; D is possibly TRBD1 (5 bases). The CDR3 is 15 amino acids. Trimming took 1 base from V and 0 from J, leaving 9 bases between them. The germline gives CDR1 LGHDT, CDR2 YNNKEL (reference sequence).

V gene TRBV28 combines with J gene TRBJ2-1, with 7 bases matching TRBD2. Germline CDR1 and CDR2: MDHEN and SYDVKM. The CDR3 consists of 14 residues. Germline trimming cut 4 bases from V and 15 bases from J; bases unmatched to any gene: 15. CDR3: CASSSPVLASFPFF. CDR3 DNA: TGTGCCAGCAGTTCTCCGGTACTAGCGTCCTTTCCGTTCTTC.

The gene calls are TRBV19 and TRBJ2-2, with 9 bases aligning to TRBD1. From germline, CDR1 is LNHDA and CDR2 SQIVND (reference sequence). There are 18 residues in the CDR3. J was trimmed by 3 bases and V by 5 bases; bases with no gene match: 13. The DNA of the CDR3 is TGTGCCAGTAGTCCAATAACAGGGGGCCCCTTCCACACCGGGGAGCTGTTTTTT. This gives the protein CASSPITGGPFHTGELFF. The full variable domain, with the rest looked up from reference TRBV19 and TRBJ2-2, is DGGITQSPKYLFRKEGQNVTLSCEQNLNHDAMYWYRQDPGQGLRLIYYSQIVNDFQKGDIAEGYSVSREKKESFPLTVTSAQKNPTAFYLCASSPITGGPFHTGELFFGEGSRLTVL.

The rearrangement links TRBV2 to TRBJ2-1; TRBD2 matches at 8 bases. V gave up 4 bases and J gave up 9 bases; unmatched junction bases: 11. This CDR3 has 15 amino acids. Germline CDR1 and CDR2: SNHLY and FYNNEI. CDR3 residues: CASSVIAGPGGEQFF. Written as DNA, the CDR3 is TGTGCCAGCAGTGTAATAGCGGGGCCCGGGGGTGAGCAGTTCTTC. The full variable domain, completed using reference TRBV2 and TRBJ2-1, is EPEVTQTPSHQVTQMGQEVILRCVPISNHLYFYWYRQILGQKVEFLVSFYNNEISEKSEIFDDQFSVERPDGSNFTLKIRSTKLEDSAMYFCASSVIAGPGGEQFFGPGTRLTVL.

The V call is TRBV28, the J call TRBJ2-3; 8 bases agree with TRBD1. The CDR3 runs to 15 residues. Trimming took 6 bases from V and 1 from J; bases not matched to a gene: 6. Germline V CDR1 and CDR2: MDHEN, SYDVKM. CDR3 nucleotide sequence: TGTGCCAGCAGCTACTTGACAGGGGGCACAGATACGCAGTATTTT. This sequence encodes CASSYLTGGTDTQYF.

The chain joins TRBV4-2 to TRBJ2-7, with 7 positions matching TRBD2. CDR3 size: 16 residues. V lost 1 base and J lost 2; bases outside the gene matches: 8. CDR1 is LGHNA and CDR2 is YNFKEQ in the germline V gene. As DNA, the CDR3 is TGTGCCAGCAGCCAAGGGAATAACGGGGGGACCTACGAGCAGTACTTC. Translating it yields CASSQGNNGGTYEQYF.

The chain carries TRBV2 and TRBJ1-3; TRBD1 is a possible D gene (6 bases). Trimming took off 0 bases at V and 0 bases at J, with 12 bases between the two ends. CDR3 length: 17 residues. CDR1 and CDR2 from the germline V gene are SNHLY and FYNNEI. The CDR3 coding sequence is TGTGCCAGCAGTGAAGCGGGGACATATAACTCTGGAAACACCATATATTTT. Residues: CASSEAGTYNSGNTIYF.

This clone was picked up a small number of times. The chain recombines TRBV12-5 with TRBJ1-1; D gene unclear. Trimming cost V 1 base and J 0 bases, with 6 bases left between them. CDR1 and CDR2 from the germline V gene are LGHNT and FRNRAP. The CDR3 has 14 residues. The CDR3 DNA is TGTGCTAGTGGTTTGGACAGAATGAACACTGAAGCTTTCTTT. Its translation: CASGLDRMNTEAFF. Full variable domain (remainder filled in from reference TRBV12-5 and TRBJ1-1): DARVTQTPRHKVTEMGQEVTMRCQPILGHNTVFWYRQTMMQGLELLAYFRNRAPLDDSGMPKDRFSAEMPDATLATLKIQPSEPRDSAVYFCASGLDRMNTEAFFGQGTRLTVV.

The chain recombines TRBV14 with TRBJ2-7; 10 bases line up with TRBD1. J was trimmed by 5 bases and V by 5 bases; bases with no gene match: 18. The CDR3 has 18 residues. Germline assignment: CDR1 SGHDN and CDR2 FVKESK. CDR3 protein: CASSSHYYPGTGDDEQYF. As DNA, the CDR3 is TGTGCCAGCAGCTCCCACTACTACCCCGGGACAGGGGACGACGAGCAGTACTTC.

CDR3 in DNA: TGTGCCATCAGCGGGACATCCATCAGCACAGATACGCAGTATTTT. Residues: CAISGTSISTDTQYF. The chain combines TRBV10-3 with TRBJ2-3; a weak D match, TRBD1 (6 bases). V shed 6 bases and J shed 0 bases, with 13 bases lying between them. This CDR3 is built from 15 residues. CDR1 is ENHRY and CDR2 is SYGVKD in the germline V gene.

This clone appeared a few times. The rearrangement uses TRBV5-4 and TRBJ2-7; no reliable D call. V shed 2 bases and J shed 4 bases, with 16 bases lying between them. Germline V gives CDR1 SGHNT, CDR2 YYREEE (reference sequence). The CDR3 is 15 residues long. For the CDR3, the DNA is TGTGCCAGCAGCTTAGACACCACCTCCTATTACGAGCAGTACTTC. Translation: CASSLDTTSYYEQYF.

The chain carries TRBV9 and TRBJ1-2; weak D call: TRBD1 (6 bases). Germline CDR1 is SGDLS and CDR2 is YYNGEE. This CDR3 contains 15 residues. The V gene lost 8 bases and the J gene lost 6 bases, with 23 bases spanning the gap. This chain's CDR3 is CASGGPGGARDGYTF. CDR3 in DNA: TGTGCCAGTGGAGGCCCTGGGGGGGCGCGAGATGGCTACACCTTC.

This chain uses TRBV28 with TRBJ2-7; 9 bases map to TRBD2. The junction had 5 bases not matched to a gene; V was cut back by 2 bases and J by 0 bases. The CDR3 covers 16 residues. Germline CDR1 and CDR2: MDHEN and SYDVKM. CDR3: CASSLRGGRGSYEQYF. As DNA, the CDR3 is TGTGCCAGCAGTTTAAGGGGCGGGAGGGGCTCCTACGAGCAGTACTTC.

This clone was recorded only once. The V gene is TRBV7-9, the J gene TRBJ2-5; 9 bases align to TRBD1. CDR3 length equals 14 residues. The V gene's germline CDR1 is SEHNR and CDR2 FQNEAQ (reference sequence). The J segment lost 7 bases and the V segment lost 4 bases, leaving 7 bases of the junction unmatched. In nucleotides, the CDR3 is TGTGCCAGCAGCTCCCGACAGGGGGTCTCGACCCAGTACTTC. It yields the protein CASSSRQGVSTQYF.

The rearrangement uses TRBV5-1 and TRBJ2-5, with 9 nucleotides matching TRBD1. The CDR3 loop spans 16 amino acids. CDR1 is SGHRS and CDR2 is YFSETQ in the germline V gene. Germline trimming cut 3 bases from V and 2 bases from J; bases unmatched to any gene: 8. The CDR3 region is CASSYDTGTGQETQYF. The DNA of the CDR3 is TGCGCCAGCAGCTACGATACCGGGACAGGGCAAGAGACCCAGTACTTC. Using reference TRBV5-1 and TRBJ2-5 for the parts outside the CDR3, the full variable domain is KAGVTQTPRYLIKTRGQQVTLSCSPISGHRSVSWYQQTPGQGLQFLFEYFSETQRNKGNFPGRFSGRQFSNSRSEMNVSTLELGDSALYLCASSYDTGTGQETQYFGPGTRLLVL.

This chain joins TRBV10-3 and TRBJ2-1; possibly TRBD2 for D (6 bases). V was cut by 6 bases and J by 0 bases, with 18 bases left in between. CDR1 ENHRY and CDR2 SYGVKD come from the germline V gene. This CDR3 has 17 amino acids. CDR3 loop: CAIRGGSAGSSYNEQFF. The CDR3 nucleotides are TGTGCCATCAGGGGGGGTAGCGCGGGAAGCTCCTACAATGAGCAGTTCTTC.

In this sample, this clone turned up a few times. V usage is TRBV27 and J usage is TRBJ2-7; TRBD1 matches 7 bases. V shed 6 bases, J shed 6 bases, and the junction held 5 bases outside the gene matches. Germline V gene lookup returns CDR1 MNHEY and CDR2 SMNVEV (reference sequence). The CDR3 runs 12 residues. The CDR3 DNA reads TGTGCCAGCAGCCTCGACAGGGTCGAGCAGTACTTC. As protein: CASSLDRVEQYF.

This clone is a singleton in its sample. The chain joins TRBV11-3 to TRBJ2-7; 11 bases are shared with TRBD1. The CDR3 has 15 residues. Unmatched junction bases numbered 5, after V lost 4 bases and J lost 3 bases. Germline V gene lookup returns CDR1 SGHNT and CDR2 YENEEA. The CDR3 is CASSSRDRGYYEQYF. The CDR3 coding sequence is TGTGCCAGCAGCTCCCGGGACAGGGGGTACTACGAGCAGTACTTC.

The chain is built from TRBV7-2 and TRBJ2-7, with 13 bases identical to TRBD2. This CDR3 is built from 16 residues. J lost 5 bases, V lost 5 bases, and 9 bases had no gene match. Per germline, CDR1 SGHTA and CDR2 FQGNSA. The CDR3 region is CASSARTSGRMNEQYF. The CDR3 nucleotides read TGTGCCAGCAGCGCCCGGACTAGCGGGAGAATGAACGAGCAGTACTTC. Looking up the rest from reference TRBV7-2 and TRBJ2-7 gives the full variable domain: GAGVSQSPSNKVTEKGKDVELRCDPISGHTALYWYRQSLGQGLEFLIYFQGNSAPDKSGLPSDRFSAERTGGSVSTLTIQRTQQEDSAVYLCASSARTSGRMNEQYFGPGTRLTVT.